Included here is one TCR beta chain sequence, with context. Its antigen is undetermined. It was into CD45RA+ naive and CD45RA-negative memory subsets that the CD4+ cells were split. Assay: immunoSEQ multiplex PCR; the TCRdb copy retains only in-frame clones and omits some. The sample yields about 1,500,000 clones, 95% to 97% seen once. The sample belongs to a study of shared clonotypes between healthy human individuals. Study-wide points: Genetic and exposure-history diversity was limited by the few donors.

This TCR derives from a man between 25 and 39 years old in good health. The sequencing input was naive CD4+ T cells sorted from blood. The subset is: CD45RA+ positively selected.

The CDR3 DNA is TGTGCCAGCAGTATAGGACAGGCCACGAACTATGGCTACACCTTC. As protein: CASSIGQATNYGYTF. The rearrangement joins TRBV28 to TRBJ1-2; 7 bases line up with TRBD1. The CDR3 contains 15 residues. J gave up 2 bases and V 5 bases, and 8 bases lay outside the gene matches. Looked up from germline, CDR1 is MDHEN and CDR2 is SYDVKM.